Shown below are 27 T cell receptor beta chains from a single sample sequenced in a study of blood T cells in healthy people across ages. With a J-beta primer mix and a sample-barcoded 5' primer, a second PCR ran about 7 to 12 cycles. TCRdb re-called the 5' RACE reads through MiXCR, storing one row per CDR3 protein. This table has approximately 1,100,000 distinct CDR3 sequences, 45% appearing once. Specimen: blood. Receptor source: a woman aged 55-70 years in good health.

This clonotype was seen a single time. The rearrangement joins TRBV29-1 to TRBJ2-2; D remains ambiguous. The CDR3 is 12 amino acids. V was clipped by 7 bases and J by 7 bases, with 13 bases between them. Germline CDR1 SQVTM, CDR2 ANQGSEA. CDR3 in amino acids: CSAALRVGELFF. The DNA for the CDR3 is TGCAGCGCTGCCCTTAGAGTCGGGGAGCTGTTTTTT.

J is TRBJ2-5 and V is TRBV29-1, with 7 bases fitting TRBD1. In germline, CDR1 is SQVTM, CDR2 ANQGSEA. J lost 5 bases, V lost 3 bases, and 6 bases had no gene match. The CDR3 runs to 13 residues. CDR3 sequence: CSVDVGGGETQYF. In DNA, the CDR3 is TGCAGCGTTGATGTAGGGGGCGGTGAGACCCAGTACTTC. The whole variable domain, filled in from reference TRBV29-1 and TRBJ2-5, reads SAVISQKPSRDICQRGTSLTIQCQVDSQVTMMFWYRQQPGQSLTLIATANQGSEATYESGFVIDKFPISRPNLTFSTLTVSNMSPEDSSIYLCSVDVGGGETQYFGPGTRLLVL.

This clonotype was counted only a few times. V and J are TRBV7-2 and TRBJ2-1, with D perhaps TRBD2 (6 bases). Between the trimmed V and J ends, which lost 1 base and 0 bases, there was a span of 13 bases. The CDR3 is 17 residues long. Germline values: CDR1 SGHTA, CDR2 FQGNSA. CDR3 nucleotide sequence: TGTGCCAGCAGCTTAGAGTCTAGCGCGGGCTCCTACAATGAGCAGTTCTTC. This sequence encodes CASSLESSAGSYNEQFF.

In its sample, this clonotype was seen a few times. V and J are TRBV13 and TRBJ2-1; weak D call: TRBD2 (5 bases). Germline V lookup: CDR1 PRHDT, CDR2 FYEKMQ (reference sequence). Trimming removed 0 bases from V and 4 bases from J, with 13 bases in between. The CDR3 totals 16 residues. The CDR3 reads CASSLGSAGLYNEQFF. Here the CDR3 DNA reads TGTGCCAGCAGCTTAGGGTCTGCGGGTCTTTACAATGAGCAGTTCTTC. Supplemented by reference TRBV13 and TRBJ2-1, the full variable domain reads AAGVIQSPRHLIKEKRETATLKCYPIPRHDTVYWYQQGPGQDPQFLISFYEKMQSDKGSIPDRFSAQQFSDYHSELNMSSLELGDSALYFCASSLGSAGLYNEQFFGPGTRLTVL.

The chain links TRBV7-2 to TRBJ2-7; D might be TRBD1 or TRBD2, each matching 6 bases. The CDR3 has 15 residues. The germline gives CDR1 SGHTA, CDR2 FQGNSA. V was trimmed by 4 bases and J by 3 bases, leaving 16 bases between them. In DNA, the CDR3 is TGTGCCAGCAGCTCTCGAGGGGGGTCGGGCTACGAGCAGTACTTC. Its protein product is CASSSRGGSGYEQYF.

The V call is TRBV20-1, the J call TRBJ2-5; D call uncertain. V was shortened by 0 bases and J by 7 bases, with 12 bases between the two germline ends. There are 13 residues in the CDR3. Germline CDR1 and CDR2: DFQATT and SNEGSKA (reference sequence). The CDR3 sequence: CSARDRRVGTQYF. CDR3 coding DNA: TGCAGTGCTAGAGATCGGAGAGTCGGGACCCAGTACTTC.

For this clonotype: With a much larger clone just one base away, this may be a read error. The rearrangement uses TRBV7-2 and TRBJ2-7, with 8 bases aligning to TRBD2. V trimming: 3 bases; J trimming: 2 bases; junction bases outside the gene matches: 3. Per the germline V gene, CDR1 is SGHTA and CDR2 is FQGNSA. This CDR3 region has 14 residues. CDR3 protein: CASSFSSGTYEQYF. The DNA of the CDR3 is TGTGCCAGCAGCTTCAGTAGCGGGACCTACGAGCAGTACTTC.

This sequence joins TRBV6-5 and TRBJ1-5; D is perhaps TRBD1 (6 bases). CDR1 and CDR2 (germline): MNHEY, SVGAGI. This CDR3 region has 14 residues. Trimming removed 0 bases at V and 6 bases at J, with 9 bases between. The CDR3 region has the DNA TGTGCCAGCAGTTACTCGGGGGGCACTCAGCCCCAGCATTTT. This translates into CASSYSGGTQPQHF.

This clonotype was found a few times. The V gene is TRBV28, the J gene TRBJ2-2, with D unclear. Germline V lookup: CDR1 MDHEN, CDR2 SYDVKM. The germline V and J ends were trimmed by 6 bases and 4 bases, with 12 bases remaining between them. The CDR3 extends over 14 amino acids. The CDR3 loop reads CASRPSGGTGELFF. As DNA, the CDR3 is TGTGCCAGCAGGCCCTCCGGCGGCACCGGGGAGCTGTTTTTT.

This clonotype is a singleton in its sample. V gene TRBV20-1 combines with J gene TRBJ2-7; perhaps D is TRBD1 or TRBD2 (5 bases each). Germline V gene lookup returns CDR1 DFQATT and CDR2 SNEGSKA (reference sequence). V gave up 3 bases and J gave up 4 bases, with 19 bases separating them. The CDR3 loop spans 15 amino acids. The CDR3 DNA follows: TGCAGTGCTAGCGGGCCTGGGACCGCCTTGTACGAGCAGTACGTC. Translated: CSASGPGTALYEQYV.

This clonotype was counted a few times. The rearrangement joins TRBV29-1 to TRBJ2-3; D perhaps matches TRBD2 (7 bases). The V and J ends lost 5 bases and 2 bases respectively, with 11 bases between them. This CDR3 spans 13 amino acids. The V gene's germline CDR1 is SQVTM and CDR2 ANQGSEA. The DNA for the CDR3 is TGCAGCGTTAAGCGGGGACACACAGATACGCAGTATTTT. This sequence encodes CSVKRGHTDTQYF.

V is TRBV6-5 and J is TRBJ2-1, with 8 nucleotides matching TRBD2. With V trimmed by 2 bases and J by 8 bases, 8 bases remained unmatched. The CDR3 covers 15 residues. CDR1 and CDR2 (germline): MNHEY, SVGAGI. CDR3 in DNA: TGTGCCAGCAGTTACGCGGGAGGATTCGCTCATGAGCAGTTCTTC. It is translated as CASSYAGGFAHEQFF.

In DNA, the CDR3 is TGCGCCAGCTACTATAGCGGGGCGAGCACAGATACGCAGTATTTT. Translation: CASYYSGASTDTQYF. The chain uses TRBV5-1 and TRBJ2-3; 8 bases fit TRBD2. Losses at the gene ends were 7 bases for V and 0 bases for J; bases not matched to a gene: 7. There are 15 residues in the CDR3. CDR1 and CDR2 (germline): SGHRS, YFSETQ.

This clonotype was picked up many times. The junction differs from germline at one of its ends, possibly a read error. The V gene is TRBV5-1, the J gene TRBJ2-7; 9 bases are shared with TRBD2. Germline CDR1 SGHRS, CDR2 YFSETQ. This CDR3 spans 14 amino acids. CDR3 DNA: TGTGCCAGCAGCCTGGCTAGCGGGACCTACGAGCAGTACTTC. Its protein is CASSLASGTYEQYF.

This chain connects TRBV9 to TRBJ2-5, with a weak D call TRBD2 (6 bases). Trimming removed 1 base from V and 4 bases from J, with 14 bases in between. This CDR3 is 15 amino acids long. In germline, CDR1 is SGDLS, CDR2 YYNGEE. The CDR3 loop is CASSVSPLGGETQYF. The CDR3 DNA reads as TGTGCCAGCAGCGTAAGCCCGTTGGGGGGAGAGACCCAGTACTTC.

The rearrangement uses TRBV12-3 or TRBV12-4 and TRBJ2-4, with D possibly being TRBD2 (6 bases). The DNA end is a closer match to TRBJ2-7, so the J assignment may be wrong. The CDR3 covers 14 residues. CDR3 coding DNA: TGTGCCAGCAGTTTATTGGGGGGTGGGGTCGAGCAGTACTTC. Translated: CASSLLGGGVEQYF.

The J gene is TRBJ1-5, the V gene TRBV12-5; D is perhaps TRBD1 (5 bases). The germline V and J ends were trimmed by 0 bases and 1 base, with 13 bases remaining between them. CDR1 and CDR2 (germline): LGHNT, FRNRAP. The CDR3 covers 17 residues. The CDR3 region has the DNA TGTGCTAGTGGTTTGGTACCCCCCAGGGCGAGCAATCAGCCCCAGCATTTT. Translated, it gives CASGLVPPRASNQPQHF.

The CDR3 loop reads CAIMGDSSYEQYF. The CDR3 DNA is TGTGCCATCATGGGGGACAGCTCCTACGAGCAGTACTTC. The chain links TRBV10-3 to TRBJ2-7; the match to TRBD1 covers 7 bases. Germline V lookup: CDR1 ENHRY, CDR2 SYGVKD. The CDR3 has 13 residues. With V trimmed by 7 bases and J by 0 bases, 3 bases remained unmatched.

This clonotype was seen ten or more times. The chain joins TRBV29-1 to TRBJ2-5; the D call may be TRBD1 or TRBD2 (5 bases each). Trimming removed 3 bases from V and 4 bases from J, with 12 bases in between. The V gene's germline CDR1 is SQVTM and CDR2 ANQGSEA. This CDR3 spans 13 amino acids. The CDR3 coding sequence is TGCAGCGTTGACGGGGACCCTCGAGAGACCCAGTACTTC. Translating gives CSVDGDPRETQYF.

Points on this clonotype: A read error may explain this, as a much larger clone is one base away. The rearrangement links TRBV6-6 to TRBJ2-3; 7 nucleotides line up with TRBD2. The CDR3 spans 15 residues. Germline V lookup: CDR1 MNHNY, CDR2 SVGAGI (reference sequence). DNA for the CDR3: TGTGCCAGCGCCTTAGGCGGGAGTAGCACAGATGCGCAGTATTTT. Translated: CASALGGSSTDAQYF.

CDR3 sequence reads: CASSRSTTETQYF. CDR3 DNA sequence: TGTGCCAGCAGCCGCTCCACAACGGAGACCCAGTACTTC. This rearrangement joins TRBV7-3 to TRBJ2-5; D is uncertain. Germline CDR1 is SGHTA and CDR2 is FQGTGA. Trimming stripped 5 bases from V and 5 bases from J, with 12 bases between. CDR3 length: 13 amino acids.

This chain connects TRBV12-3 or TRBV12-4 to TRBJ1-2; the D is unclear. V gave up 4 bases and J gave up 4 bases, with 10 bases separating them. CDR3 length equals 13 residues. CDR3 sequence: CASSSGKFYGYTF. The CDR3 bases are TGTGCCAGCAGTTCCGGGAAGTTCTATGGCTACACCTTC.

Only a few counts were recorded for this clonotype. V gene TRBV20-1 combines with J gene TRBJ2-7; 11 bases are shared with TRBD2. With 6 bases clipped from V and 0 bases from J, the junction kept 10 bases outside the gene matches. CDR3 length: 16 amino acids. Germline values: CDR1 DFQATT, CDR2 SNEGSKA (reference sequence). CDR3 bases: TGCAGTGCGACACCCGCACTAGCGGGAGTCTCCTACGAGCAGTACTTC. Protein sequence: CSATPALAGVSYEQYF.

This chain connects TRBV20-1 to TRBJ2-7; D possibly corresponds to TRBD1 (5 bases). The closer fit of TRBJ2-5 to the DNA end suggests the J call may be wrong. The CDR3 sequence is 15 residues long. Germline CDR1 is DFQATT and CDR2 is SNEGSKA (reference sequence). CDR3 DNA: TGCAGTGCCGAAGCTAGGACAAGAGGCGAAGAGACCCAGTACTTC. This sequence encodes CSAEARTRGEETQYF.

J is TRBJ2-1 and V is TRBV4-1; either TRBD1 or TRBD2 may fit D (7 bases each). Trimming stripped 1 base from V and 8 bases from J, with 18 bases between. Germline values: CDR1 MGHRA, CDR2 YSYEKL. CDR3 length: 16 amino acids. The CDR3 reads CASSQVRGGFHDEQFF. The CDR3 region has the DNA TGCGCCAGCAGCCAAGTCAGGGGGGGGTTTCATGATGAGCAGTTCTTC.

A few counts support this clonotype. This sequence joins TRBV27 and TRBJ2-5, with TRBD2 matching over 7 bases. Losses at the gene ends were 2 bases for V and 0 bases for J; bases not matched to a gene: 3. There are 15 residues in the CDR3. CDR1 is MNHEY, CDR2 SMNVEV, per germline (reference sequence). The CDR3 is CASSLDGTNQETQYF. For the CDR3, the DNA is TGTGCCAGCAGTTTAGACGGGACTAACCAAGAGACCCAGTACTTC.

The chain combines TRBV5-1 with TRBJ2-7, with D perhaps TRBD1 or TRBD2 (5 bases each). The CDR3 covers 15 residues. In germline, CDR1 is SGHRS, CDR2 YFSETQ. V was pared by 4 bases and J by 0 bases, with 14 bases between. The CDR3 sequence: CASSQGTLSSYEQYF. The CDR3 nucleotides are TGCGCCAGCAGCCAAGGGACGTTAAGCTCCTACGAGCAGTACTTC.